The 8 T cell receptor beta chains listed next were all sequenced from one sample in a study of molecular identifiers for immune sequencing clone quantification. MiXCR, applied by TCRdb to the PCR reads, yields one record per CDR3 protein. The sample contains 60,000 to 65,000 distinct CDR3 sequences, around 19% of which appear only once. The source material was naive CD8+ T cells from blood, with Jurkat cell RNA spiked in. Subset: FACS-sorted CD8+CD4-CCR7+CD45RA+ naive T cells. These receptors all stem from a human donor in good health. Some libraries in this study had Jurkat cell RNA spiked in.

This clonotype showed up many times. This chain uses TRBV28 with TRBJ2-7, with a weak D call TRBD1 (6 bases). V was shortened by 8 bases and J by 0 bases, with 14 bases between the two germline ends. The length of the CDR3 is 14 residues. Germline assignment: CDR1 MDHEN and CDR2 SYDVKM. CDR3 residues: CASSKGTNSYEQYF. Here the CDR3 DNA reads TGTGCCAGCTCCAAAGGGACAAACTCCTACGAGCAGTACTTC.

This clonotype was seen repeatedly, ten times or more. The V and J genes are TRBV6-6 and TRBJ2-1; 9 nucleotides align to TRBD2. With 4 bases clipped from V and 9 bases from J, the junction kept 7 bases outside the gene matches. The CDR3 loop spans 14 amino acids. Germline CDR1 is MNHNY and CDR2 is SVGAGI (reference sequence). CDR3 loop: CASSLMREGVEQFF. CDR3 DNA sequence: TGTGCCAGCAGTTTGATGCGGGAGGGGGTTGAGCAGTTCTTC.

This clonotype has only one observation. Relative to the germline gene, one junction end is altered; a read error may explain this. V is TRBV27 and J is TRBJ2-3; D tentatively reads TRBD1 or TRBD2 (5 bases each). The V gene's germline CDR1 is MNHEY and CDR2 SMNVEV (reference sequence). This CDR3 spans 15 amino acids. CDR3 in DNA: TGTGCCAGCAGTACTGTAGCGAGACCCACAGGTACGCAGTATTTT. Amino acid sequence: CASSTVARPTGTQYF.

In its sample, this clonotype was seen many times. The chain uses TRBV27 and TRBJ1-4, with D perhaps matching TRBD1 (6 bases). Per the germline V gene, CDR1 is MNHEY and CDR2 is SMNVEV (reference sequence). Between the trimmed V and J ends, which lost 2 bases and 6 bases, there was a span of 10 bases. The CDR3 loop spans 14 amino acids. CDR3 bases: TGTGCCAGCAGTTTAACAGGGTCGGATGAAAAACTGTTTTTT. This encodes CASSLTGSDEKLFF. The full variable domain, in which reference TRBV27 and TRBJ1-4 provide the parts outside the CDR3, is EAQVTQNPRYLITVTGKKLTVTCSQNMNHEYMSWYRQDPGLGLRQIYYSMNVEVTDKGDVPEGYKVSRKEKRNFPLILESPSPNQTSLYFCASSLTGSDEKLFFGSGTQLSVL.

There are many counts of this clonotype. V usage is TRBV9 and J usage is TRBJ2-2; D might be TRBD1 (6 bases). The CDR3 loop spans 16 amino acids. In germline, CDR1 is SGDLS, CDR2 YYNGEE. Trimming took off 0 bases at V and 3 bases at J, with 12 bases between the two ends. The CDR3 reads CASSVARDKDTGELFF. The CDR3 nucleotides read TGTGCCAGCAGCGTAGCCCGGGACAAGGACACCGGGGAGCTGTTTTTT.

As for this clonotype: This clone may be a read error of a much larger clone one base away. Since the CDR3 does not end with the conserved phenylalanine or tryptophan, this likely comes from a read error. The genes are TRBV15 and TRBJ1-1; D not resolved. Germline V lookup: CDR1 LNHNV, CDR2 YYDKDF (reference sequence). CDR3 size: 16 residues. V shed 3 bases and J shed 11 bases, with 25 bases lying between them. The CDR3 DNA reads as TGTGCCACCAGCAGGCCGGTTGGGCGGGGAGAGAAGGAGGCTTTCTCT. It yields the protein CATSRPVGRGEKEAFS.

This clonotype was recorded at least ten times. V is TRBV7-6 and J is TRBJ1-1; 8 bases align to TRBD1. Germline CDR1 and CDR2: SGHVS and FNYEAQ. J lost 1 base, V lost 1 base, and 5 bases had no gene match. CDR3 length: 16 residues. The CDR3 protein is CASSLEADRANTEAFF. In nucleotides, the CDR3 is TGTGCCAGCAGCTTAGAAGCGGACAGGGCGAACACTGAAGCTTTCTTT.

The rearrangement links TRBV19 to TRBJ2-3; D could derive from TRBD1 or TRBD2 (6 bases each). Trimming pared 4 bases from V and 2 bases from J, leaving 16 bases between. The germline V gene has CDR1 LNHDA and CDR2 SQIVND (reference sequence). This CDR3 spans 16 amino acids. The CDR3 DNA reads TGTGCCAGTAGTAGCCAGACAGGACTACACACAGATACGCAGTATTTT. Translating gives CASSSQTGLHTDTQYF.